One sample yielded the 19 T cell receptor beta chains listed below, sequenced in a study of blood T cell repertoires in COVID-19. TCRdb keeps only in-frame clones here, not all; method: immunoSEQ multiplex PCR. Here the sample spans 150,000 to 200,000 clones, about 87% being singletons. Sample: peripheral blood. These receptors all come from a woman in her forties or fifties with acute or convalescent COVID-19.

The chain uses TRBV30 and TRBJ1-4; D unresolved. The CDR3 runs to 13 residues. V lost 3 bases and J 8 bases, leaving 13 bases between the germline ends. CDR1 GTSNPN and CDR2 SVGIG come from the germline V gene (reference sequence). The CDR3 loop is CAWRPSSWEKLFF. CDR3 DNA sequence: TGTGCCTGGAGGCCCTCTAGTTGGGAAAAACTGTTTTTT.

The rearrangement joins TRBV19 to TRBJ1-6; D is possibly TRBD1 (5 bases). This CDR3 spans 18 amino acids. The V end was cut by 6 bases, the J end by 7 bases, with 25 bases between. Germline-derived CDR1 and CDR2 are LNHDA and SQIVND (reference sequence). The CDR3 DNA follows: TGTGCCAGTAGCAATTGGGGGGTCCCGGGCCACAGAAATTCACCCCTCCACTTT. Amino acids: CASSNWGVPGHRNSPLHF. Complete variable domain (other parts from reference TRBV19 and TRBJ1-6): DGGITQSPKYLFRKEGQNVTLSCEQNLNHDAMYWYRQDPGQGLRLIYYSQIVNDFQKGDIAEGYSVSREKKESFPLTVTSAQKNPTAFYLCASSNWGVPGHRNSPLHFGNGTRLTVT.

There are a few counts of this clone. The chain links TRBV25-1 to TRBJ2-3; TRBD2 aligns across 9 bases. The CDR3 is 17 amino acids. V shed 2 bases, J shed 8 bases, and the junction held 14 bases outside the gene matches. CDR1 is MGHDK and CDR2 is SYGVNS in the germline V gene. CDR3 sequence reads: CASSEPMAGGSIGTQYF. CDR3 coding DNA: TGTGCCAGCAGTGAACCTATGGCGGGGGGGAGTATAGGTACGCAGTATTTT.

This clone has just one count. Different DNA sequences within this sample yield the same CDR3. The chain uses TRBV5-4 and TRBJ1-2; 10 nucleotides agree with TRBD1. The CDR3 is 14 amino acids. Trimming removed 4 bases from V and 2 bases from J; junction bases left unmatched: 2. Per germline, CDR1 SGHNT and CDR2 YYREEE (reference sequence). DNA for the CDR3: TGTGCCAGCAGCCTGGGACAGGGGAACTATGGCTACACCTTC. Translated, it gives CASSLGQGNYGYTF.

This clone has just a few counts. This rearrangement joins TRBV30 to TRBJ1-1; D perhaps matches TRBD1 (6 bases). This CDR3 has 14 amino acids. Trimming took 0 bases from V and 5 from J, leaving 13 bases between them. The germline V gene encodes CDR1 GTSNPN and CDR2 SVGIG (reference sequence). The CDR3 is CAWSVQGRETEAFF. The CDR3 nucleotides read TGTGCCTGGAGTGTTCAGGGGAGGGAGACTGAAGCTTTCTTT.

V and J are TRBV2 and TRBJ2-2; TRBD2 agrees at 12 bases. This CDR3 has 15 amino acids. CDR1 and CDR2 (germline): SNHLY, FYNNEI. The ends lost 6 bases at V and 5 bases at J; junction bases unmatched: 4. CDR3 nucleotides: TGTGCCAGCAGGCCCGGGACTAGCGGGACCGGGGAGCTGTTTTTT. The encoded protein is CASRPGTSGTGELFF.

V usage is TRBV11-3 and J usage is TRBJ1-1; D gene uncertain. The CDR3 is 12 residues long. CDR1 is SGHNT, CDR2 YENEEA, per germline. V was cut by 5 bases and J by 5 bases, with 9 bases left in between. CDR3 sequence (DNA): TGTGCCAGCAGCACTACGGCGACTGAAGCTTTCTTT. It translates to CASSTTATEAFF.

The chain employs TRBV6-6 and TRBJ2-1; 7 bases fit TRBD2. The CDR3 sequence is 16 residues long. Germline CDR1 and CDR2: MNHNY and SVGAGI (reference sequence). Trimming cost V 2 bases and J 9 bases; bases outside gene matches: 13. CDR3 coding DNA: TGTGCCAGCAGTTACCCCGGGACTATGGGCCCGATTGAGCAGTTCTTC. Translation gives CASSYPGTMGPIEQFF.

This chain uses TRBV7-9 with TRBJ2-5; 8 nucleotides line up with TRBD1. Germline CDR1 is SEHNR and CDR2 is FQNEAQ (reference sequence). CDR3 length: 17 amino acids. The V gene end was trimmed by 5 bases and the J gene end by 4 bases; junction bases not matched to a gene: 15. CDR3 in amino acids: CASSPRLGRGLRETQYF. CDR3 nucleotide sequence: TGTGCCAGCAGCCCACGCTTGGGCAGGGGGCTCAGAGAGACCCAGTACTTC.

This chain links TRBV11-2 with TRBJ1-2, with 7 nucleotides matching TRBD1. Germline V CDR1 and CDR2: SGHAT, FQNNGV. With 5 bases clipped from V and 1 base from J, the junction kept 4 bases outside the gene matches. This CDR3 contains 14 residues. Here the CDR3 reads CASSGTEDNYGYTF. The CDR3 DNA follows: TGTGCCAGCAGCGGGACAGAAGATAACTATGGCTACACCTTC.

CDR3 region: CASSQGFFGTGYPREQYF. The DNA for the CDR3 is TGCGCCAGCAGCCAAGGATTTTTTGGGACAGGCTACCCCAGAGAGCAGTACTTC. The rearrangement joins TRBV4-1 to TRBJ2-7; 8 bases are shared with TRBD1. V shed 1 base and J 7 bases; nucleotides not matched to a gene: 18. This CDR3 has 18 residues. From germline, CDR1 is MGHRA and CDR2 YSYEKL.

This chain links TRBV19 with TRBJ2-2; D remains unclear. V was shortened by 1 base and J by 1 base, with 7 bases between the two germline ends. This CDR3 has 15 amino acids. Germline lookup yields CDR1 LNHDA and CDR2 SQIVND (reference sequence). CDR3 sequence reads: CASSIGPGNTGELFF. Here the CDR3 DNA reads TGTGCCAGTAGTATAGGTCCAGGGAACACCGGGGAGCTGTTTTTT.

This sequence joins TRBV18 and TRBJ1-2; 7 bases are shared with TRBD1. There are 15 residues in the CDR3. The germline V gene encodes CDR1 KGHSH and CDR2 LQKENI. J lost 8 bases, V lost 3 bases, and 12 bases had no gene match. Here the CDR3 DNA reads TGTGCCAGCTCACCCGCCAGACAGGGATCTCGGGGCTACACCTTC. This encodes CASSPARQGSRGYTF.

This rearrangement joins TRBV4-1 to TRBJ1-5; unclear D gene. Germline loops: CDR1 MGHRA, CDR2 YSYEKL. There are 14 residues in the CDR3. V was pared by 0 bases and J by 4 bases, with 7 bases between. The CDR3 region is CASSQDSLNQPQHF. For the CDR3, the DNA is TGCGCCAGCAGCCAAGATTCGTTGAATCAGCCCCAGCATTTT.

The chain recombines TRBV6-5 with TRBJ1-4, with 10 bases fitting TRBD1. CDR1 is MNHEY and CDR2 is SVGAGI in the germline V gene. V lost 6 bases and J lost 4; bases outside the gene matches: 2. CDR3 length equals 14 residues. CDR3 coding DNA: TGTGCCAGCAGGGACAGGGGGTTTAATGAAAAACTGTTTTTT. This codes for CASRDRGFNEKLFF.

The rearrangement joins TRBV2 to TRBJ1-2, with D uncertain. The V and J ends lost 9 bases and 1 base respectively, with 12 bases between them. The CDR3 is made up of 13 amino acids. The germline CDR1 and CDR2 sequences are SNHLY and FYNNEI. The CDR3 DNA is TGTGCCAGTACCGGGGTGGTTAACTATGGCTACACCTTC. Amino acids: CASTGVVNYGYTF.

The rearrangement joins TRBV3-1 (or the pseudogene TRBV3-2) to TRBJ1-2; tentatively, D is TRBD1 (5 bases). Germline V gene lookup returns CDR1 LGHDT and CDR2 YNNKEL (reference sequence). V shed 3 bases and J shed 5 bases, with 19 bases lying between them. The CDR3 is 16 amino acids. CDR3 loop: CASSQNGDSLRYGYTF. CDR3 coding DNA: TGTGCCAGCAGCCAGAACGGTGACAGCCTCAGATATGGCTACACCTTC.

This sequence joins TRBV4-3 and TRBJ1-5; D gene unclear. This CDR3 comprises 14 residues. Trimming took off 0 bases at V and 6 bases at J, with 9 bases between the two ends. Looked up from germline, CDR1 is LGHNA and CDR2 is YSLEER. CDR3 sequence reads: CASSQDTGGQPQHF. CDR3 DNA: TGCGCCAGCAGCCAAGATACGGGAGGTCAGCCCCAGCATTTT.

This chain links TRBV24-1 with TRBJ1-1, with D hard to call. There are 13 residues in the CDR3. Germline lookup yields CDR1 KGHDR and CDR2 SFDVKD. V shed 9 bases and J shed 6 bases, with 16 bases lying between them. The CDR3 sequence is CATPWEAGAEAFF. CDR3 bases: TGTGCCACCCCCTGGGAGGCCGGGGCTGAAGCTTTCTTT.